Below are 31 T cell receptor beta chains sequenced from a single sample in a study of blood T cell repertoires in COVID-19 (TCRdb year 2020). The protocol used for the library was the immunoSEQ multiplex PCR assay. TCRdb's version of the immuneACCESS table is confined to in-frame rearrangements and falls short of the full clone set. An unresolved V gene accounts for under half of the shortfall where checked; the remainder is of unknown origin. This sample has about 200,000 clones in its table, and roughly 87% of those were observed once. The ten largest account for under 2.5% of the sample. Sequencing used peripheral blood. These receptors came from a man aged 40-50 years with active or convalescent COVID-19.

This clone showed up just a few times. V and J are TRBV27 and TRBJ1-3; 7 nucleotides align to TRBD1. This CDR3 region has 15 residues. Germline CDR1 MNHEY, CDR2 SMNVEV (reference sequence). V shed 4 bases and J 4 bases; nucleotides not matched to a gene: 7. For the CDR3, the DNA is TGTGCCAGCAGTTCCGGTGGGACAGAAGGAAACACCATATATTTT. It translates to CASSSGGTEGNTIYF.

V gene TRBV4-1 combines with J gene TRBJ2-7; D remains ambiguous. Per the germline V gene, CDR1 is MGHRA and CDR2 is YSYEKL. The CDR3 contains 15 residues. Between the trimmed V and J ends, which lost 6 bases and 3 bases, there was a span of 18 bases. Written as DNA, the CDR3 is TGCGCCAGCAGTGTCGGTACTACCCAGCGCTACGAGCAGTACTTC. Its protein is CASSVGTTQRYEQYF.

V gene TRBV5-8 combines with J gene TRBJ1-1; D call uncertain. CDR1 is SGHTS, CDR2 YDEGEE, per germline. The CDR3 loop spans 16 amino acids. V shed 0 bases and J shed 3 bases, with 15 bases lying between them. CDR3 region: CASSLGVGRSHTEAFF. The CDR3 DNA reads TGTGCCAGCAGCTTGGGAGTAGGTAGGAGCCACACTGAAGCTTTCTTT.

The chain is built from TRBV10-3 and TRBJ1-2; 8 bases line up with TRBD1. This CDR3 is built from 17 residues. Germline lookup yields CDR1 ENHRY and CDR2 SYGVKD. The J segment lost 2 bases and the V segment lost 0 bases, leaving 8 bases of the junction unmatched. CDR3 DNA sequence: TGTGCCATCAGTGAGTCGAACTGGGACAGGAAGAACTATGGCTACACCTTC. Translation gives CAISESNWDRKNYGYTF.

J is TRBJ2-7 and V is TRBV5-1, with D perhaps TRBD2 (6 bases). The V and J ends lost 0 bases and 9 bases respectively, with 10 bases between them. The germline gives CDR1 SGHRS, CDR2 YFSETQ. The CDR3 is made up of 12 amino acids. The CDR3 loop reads CASSLGGRPQYF. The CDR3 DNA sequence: TGCGCCAGCAGCTTGGGGGGGAGGCCGCAGTACTTC.

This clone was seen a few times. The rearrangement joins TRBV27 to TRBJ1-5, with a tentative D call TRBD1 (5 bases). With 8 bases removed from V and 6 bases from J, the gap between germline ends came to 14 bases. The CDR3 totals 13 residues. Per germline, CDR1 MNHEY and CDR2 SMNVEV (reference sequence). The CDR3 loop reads CASGTGGGQPQHF. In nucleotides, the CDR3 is TGTGCCAGCGGCACCGGGGGTGGTCAGCCCCAGCATTTT.

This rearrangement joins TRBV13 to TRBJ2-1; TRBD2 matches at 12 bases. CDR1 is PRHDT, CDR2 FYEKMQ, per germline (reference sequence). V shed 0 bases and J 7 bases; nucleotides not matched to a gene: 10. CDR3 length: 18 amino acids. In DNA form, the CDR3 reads TGTGCCAGCAGCTTAGGAGCTAGCGGGAGGGCCATGAGGAATGAGCAGTTCTTC. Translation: CASSLGASGRAMRNEQFF.

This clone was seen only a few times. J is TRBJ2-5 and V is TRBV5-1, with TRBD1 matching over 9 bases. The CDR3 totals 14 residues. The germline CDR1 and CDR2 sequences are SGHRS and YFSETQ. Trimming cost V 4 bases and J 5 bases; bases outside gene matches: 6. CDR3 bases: TGCGCCAGCAGCCCCACAGGGGGCGGGGAGACCCAGTACTTC. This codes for CASSPTGGGETQYF.

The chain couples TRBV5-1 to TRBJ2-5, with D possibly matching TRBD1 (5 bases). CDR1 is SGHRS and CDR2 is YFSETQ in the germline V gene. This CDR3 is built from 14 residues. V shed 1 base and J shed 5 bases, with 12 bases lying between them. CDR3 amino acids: CASSLLGAMETQYF. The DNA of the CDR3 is TGCGCCAGCAGCTTGCTAGGGGCTATGGAGACCCAGTACTTC.

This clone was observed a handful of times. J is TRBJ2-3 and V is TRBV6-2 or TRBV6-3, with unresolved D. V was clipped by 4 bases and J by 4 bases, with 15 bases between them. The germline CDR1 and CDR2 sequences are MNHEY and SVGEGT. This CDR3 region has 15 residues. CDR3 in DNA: TGTGCCAGCAGTTTGCAAGCCCTCAAAGCAGATACGCAGTATTTT. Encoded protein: CASSLQALKADTQYF.

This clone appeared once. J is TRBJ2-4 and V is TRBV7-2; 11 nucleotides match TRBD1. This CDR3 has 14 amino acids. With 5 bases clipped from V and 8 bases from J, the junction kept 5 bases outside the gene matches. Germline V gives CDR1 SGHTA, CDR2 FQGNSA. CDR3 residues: CASSPGTGGYIQYF. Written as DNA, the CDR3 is TGTGCCAGCAGCCCAGGGACAGGGGGGTACATTCAGTACTTC. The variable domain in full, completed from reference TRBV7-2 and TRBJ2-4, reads GAGVSQSPSNKVTEKGKDVELRCDPISGHTALYWYRQSLGQGLEFLIYFQGNSAPDKSGLPSDRFSAERTGGSVSTLTIQRTQQEDSAVYLCASSPGTGGYIQYFGAGTRLSVL.

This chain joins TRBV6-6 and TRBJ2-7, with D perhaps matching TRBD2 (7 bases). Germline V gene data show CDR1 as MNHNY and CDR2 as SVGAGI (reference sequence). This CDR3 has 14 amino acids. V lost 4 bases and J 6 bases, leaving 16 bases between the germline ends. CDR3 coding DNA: TGTGCCAGCAGTTCAAGGGGGGGCACCGGCGAGCAGTACTTC. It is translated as CASSSRGGTGEQYF.

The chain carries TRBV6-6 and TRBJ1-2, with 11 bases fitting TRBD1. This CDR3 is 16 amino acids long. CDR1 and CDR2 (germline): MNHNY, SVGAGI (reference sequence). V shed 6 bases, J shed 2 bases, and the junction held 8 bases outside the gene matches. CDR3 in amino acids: CASSYGQGASNYGYTF. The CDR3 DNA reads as TGTGCCAGCAGCTACGGACAGGGGGCCTCAAACTATGGCTACACCTTC.

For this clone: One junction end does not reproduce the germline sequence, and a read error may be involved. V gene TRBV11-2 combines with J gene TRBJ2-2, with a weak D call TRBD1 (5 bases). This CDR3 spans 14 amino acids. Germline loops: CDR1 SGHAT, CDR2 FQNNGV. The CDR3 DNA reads TGTGCCAGCAGCGTAGATAGGGGCGCCCGGGAGCTGTTTTTT. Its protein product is CASSVDRGARELFF.

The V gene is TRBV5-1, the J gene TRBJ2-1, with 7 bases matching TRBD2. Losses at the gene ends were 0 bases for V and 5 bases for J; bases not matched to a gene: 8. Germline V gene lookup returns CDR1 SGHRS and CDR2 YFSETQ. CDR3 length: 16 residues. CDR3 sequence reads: CASSLALGGSHNEQFF. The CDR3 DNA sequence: TGCGCCAGCAGCTTGGCTCTGGGCGGGAGTCACAATGAGCAGTTCTTC.

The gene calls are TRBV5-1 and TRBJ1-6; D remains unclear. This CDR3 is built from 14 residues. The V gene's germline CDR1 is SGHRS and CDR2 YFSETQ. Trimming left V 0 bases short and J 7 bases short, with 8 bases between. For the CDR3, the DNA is TGCGCCAGCAGCTTGGGAGAATTCAATTCACCCCTCCACTTT. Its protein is CASSLGEFNSPLHF.

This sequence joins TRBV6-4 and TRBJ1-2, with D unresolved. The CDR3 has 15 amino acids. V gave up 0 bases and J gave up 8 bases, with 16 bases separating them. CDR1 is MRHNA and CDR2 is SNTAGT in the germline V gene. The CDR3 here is CASSDSPGLPLGYTF. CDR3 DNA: TGTGCCAGCAGTGACTCGCCGGGGTTGCCGCTGGGCTACACCTTC.

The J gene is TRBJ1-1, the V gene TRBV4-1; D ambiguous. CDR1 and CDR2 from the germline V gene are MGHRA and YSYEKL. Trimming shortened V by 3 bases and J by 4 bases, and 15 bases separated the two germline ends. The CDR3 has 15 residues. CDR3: CASSQAGVRSTEAFF. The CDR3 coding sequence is TGCGCCAGCAGCCAGGCGGGAGTTCGGTCCACTGAAGCTTTCTTT.

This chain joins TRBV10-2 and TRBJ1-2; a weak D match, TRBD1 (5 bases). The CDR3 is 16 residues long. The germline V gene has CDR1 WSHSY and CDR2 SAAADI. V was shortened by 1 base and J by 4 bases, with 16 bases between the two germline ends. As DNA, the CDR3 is TGCGCCAGCAGTGAGTGGACATCCGCTGGGCCCTATGGCTACACCTTC. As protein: CASSEWTSAGPYGYTF.

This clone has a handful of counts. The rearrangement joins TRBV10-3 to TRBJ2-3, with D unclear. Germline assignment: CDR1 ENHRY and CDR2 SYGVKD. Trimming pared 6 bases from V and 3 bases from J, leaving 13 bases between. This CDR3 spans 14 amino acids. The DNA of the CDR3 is TGTGCCATCAGCCGAGAGGCAGCGACAGATACGCAGTATTTT. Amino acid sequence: CAISREAATDTQYF.

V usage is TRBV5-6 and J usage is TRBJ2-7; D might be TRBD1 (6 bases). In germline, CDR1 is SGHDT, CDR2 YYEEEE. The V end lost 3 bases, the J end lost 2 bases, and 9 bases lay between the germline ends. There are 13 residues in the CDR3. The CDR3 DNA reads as TGTGCCAGCAGCTCTCAGGGGCCCTACGAGCAGTACTTC. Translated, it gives CASSSQGPYEQYF. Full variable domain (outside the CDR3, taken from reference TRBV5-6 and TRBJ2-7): DAGVTQSPTHLIKTRGQQVTLRCSPKSGHDTVSWYQQALGQGPQFIFQYYEEEERQRGNFPDRFSGHQFPNYSSELNVNALLLGDSALYLCASSSQGPYEQYFGPGTRLTVT.

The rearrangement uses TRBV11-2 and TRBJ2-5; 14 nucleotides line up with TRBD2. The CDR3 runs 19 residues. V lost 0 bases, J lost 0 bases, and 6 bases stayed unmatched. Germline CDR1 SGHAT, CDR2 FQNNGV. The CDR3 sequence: CASSLDYLGLAGDQETQYF. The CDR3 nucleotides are TGTGCCAGCAGCTTAGACTATCTGGGACTAGCGGGGGACCAAGAGACCCAGTACTTC.

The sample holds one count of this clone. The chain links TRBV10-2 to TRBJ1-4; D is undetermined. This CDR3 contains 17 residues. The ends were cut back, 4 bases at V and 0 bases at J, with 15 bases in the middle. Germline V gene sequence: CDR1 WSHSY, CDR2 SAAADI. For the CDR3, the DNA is TGCGCCAGCAGTGGTAGGCAGGAAATTGCAACTAATGAAAAACTGTTTTTT. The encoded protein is CASSGRQEIATNEKLFF.

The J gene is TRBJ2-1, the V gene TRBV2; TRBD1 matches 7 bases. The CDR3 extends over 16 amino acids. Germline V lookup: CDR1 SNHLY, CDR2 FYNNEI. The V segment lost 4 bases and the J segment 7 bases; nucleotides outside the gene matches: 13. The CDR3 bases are TGTGCCAGCAGTGGGCAAATGGCTAGCAGGGGGAATGAGCAGTTCTTC. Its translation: CASSGQMASRGNEQFF.

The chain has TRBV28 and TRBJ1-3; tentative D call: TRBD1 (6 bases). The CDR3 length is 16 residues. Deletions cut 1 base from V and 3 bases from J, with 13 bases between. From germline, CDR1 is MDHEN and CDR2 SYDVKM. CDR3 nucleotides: TGTGCCAGCAGTTTATTGATGGCAGGGGATGGAAACACCATATATTTT. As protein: CASSLLMAGDGNTIYF. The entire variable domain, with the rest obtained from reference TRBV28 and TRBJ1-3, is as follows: DVKVTQSSRYLVKRTGEKVFLECVQDMDHENMFWYRQDPGLGLRLIYFSYDVKMKEKGDIPEGYSVSREKKERFSLILESASTNQTSMYLCASSLLMAGDGNTIYFGEGSWLTVV.

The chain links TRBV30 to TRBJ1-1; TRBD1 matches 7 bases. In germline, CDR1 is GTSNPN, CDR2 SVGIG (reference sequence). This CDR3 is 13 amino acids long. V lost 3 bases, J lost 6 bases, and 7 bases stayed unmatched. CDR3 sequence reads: CAWRIQQGPEAFF. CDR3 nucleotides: TGTGCCTGGAGGATCCAACAGGGGCCTGAAGCTTTCTTT.

The CDR3 is CASSSIVGQGIDGYTF. CDR3 in DNA: TGTGCCAGCAGTTCGATTGTAGGACAGGGGATCGATGGCTACACCTTC. J is TRBJ1-2 and V is TRBV6-5, with 9 bases fitting TRBD1. The CDR3 is 16 residues long. J gave up 6 bases and V 4 bases, and 12 bases lay outside the gene matches. Germline V gene sequence: CDR1 MNHEY, CDR2 SVGAGI.

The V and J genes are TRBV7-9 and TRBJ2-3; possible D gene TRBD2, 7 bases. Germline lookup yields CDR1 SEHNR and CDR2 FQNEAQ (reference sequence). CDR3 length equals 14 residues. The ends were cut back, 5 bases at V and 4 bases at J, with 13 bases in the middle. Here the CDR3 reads CASSLGGGADTQYF. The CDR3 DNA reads TGTGCCAGCAGCCTAGGGGGGGGCGCAGATACGCAGTATTTT. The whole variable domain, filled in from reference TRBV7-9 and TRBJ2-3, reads DTGVSQNPRHKITKRGQNVTFRCDPISEHNRLYWYRQTLGQGPEFLTYFQNEAQLEKSRLLSDRFSAERPKGSFSTLEIQRTEQGDSAMYLCASSLGGGADTQYFGPGTRLTVL.

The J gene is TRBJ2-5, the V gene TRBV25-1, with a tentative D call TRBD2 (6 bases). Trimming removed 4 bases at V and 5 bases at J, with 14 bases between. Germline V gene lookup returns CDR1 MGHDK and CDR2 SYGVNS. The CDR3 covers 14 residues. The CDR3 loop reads CASSASSGRETQYF. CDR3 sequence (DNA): TGTGCCAGCAGTGCGAGTTCAGGGAGGGAGACCCAGTACTTC. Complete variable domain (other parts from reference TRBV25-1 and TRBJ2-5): EADIYQTPRYLVIGTGKKITLECSQTMGHDKMYWYQQDPGMELHLIHYSYGVNSTEKGDLSSESTVSRIRTEHFPLTLESARPSHTSQYLCASSASSGRETQYFGPGTRLLVL.

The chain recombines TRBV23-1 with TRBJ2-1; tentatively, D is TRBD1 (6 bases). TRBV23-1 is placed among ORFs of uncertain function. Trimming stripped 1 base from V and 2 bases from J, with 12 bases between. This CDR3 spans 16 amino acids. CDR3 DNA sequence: TGCGCCAGCAGTCAATGGGGGCAGGGACCCTACAATGAGCAGTTCTTC. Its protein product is CASSQWGQGPYNEQFF.

This CDR3 reads CASSPWGQESYEQYF. The CDR3, as DNA: TGTGCCAGCAGCCCCTGGGGACAGGAGTCCTACGAGCAGTACTTC. This chain joins TRBV4-2 and TRBJ2-7; 8 bases fit TRBD1. This CDR3 comprises 15 residues. Looked up from germline, CDR1 is LGHNA and CDR2 is YNFKEQ. J gave up 1 base and V 4 bases, and 6 bases lay outside the gene matches.